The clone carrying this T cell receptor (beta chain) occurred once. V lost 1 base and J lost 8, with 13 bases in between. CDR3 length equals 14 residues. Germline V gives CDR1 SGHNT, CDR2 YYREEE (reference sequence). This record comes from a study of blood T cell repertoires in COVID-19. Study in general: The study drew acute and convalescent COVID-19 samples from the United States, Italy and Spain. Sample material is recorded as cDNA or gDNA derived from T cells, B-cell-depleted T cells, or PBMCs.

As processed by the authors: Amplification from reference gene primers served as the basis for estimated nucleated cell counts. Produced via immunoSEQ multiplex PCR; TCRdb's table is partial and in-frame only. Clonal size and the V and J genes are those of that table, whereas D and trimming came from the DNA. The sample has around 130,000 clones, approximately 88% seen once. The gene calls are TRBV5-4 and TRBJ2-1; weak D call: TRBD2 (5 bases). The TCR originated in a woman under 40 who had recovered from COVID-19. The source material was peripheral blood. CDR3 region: CASSLFGEPDEQFF. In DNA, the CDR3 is TGTGCCAGCAGCTTGTTCGGGGAGCCGGATGAGCAGTTCTTC. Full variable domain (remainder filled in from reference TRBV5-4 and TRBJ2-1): ETGVTQSPTHLIKTRGQQVTLRCSSQSGHNTVSWYQQALGQGPQFIFQYYREEENGRGNFPPRFSGLQFPNYSSELNVNALELDDSALYLCASSLFGEPDEQFFGPGTRLTVL.